These T cell receptor beta chains were read from a single sample in a study of blood T cell repertoires in COVID-19. Assay used: immunoSEQ multiplex PCR; TCRdb lists only in-frame clones, some missing. Of hundreds of thousands of clones listed, 75% to 90% are singletons. The sequencing input was PBMCs or T cells enriched from blood (not recorded which). These TCRs come from a man aged 55 to 69 who had recovered from COVID-19. Each CDR3 is given with its conserved first and last residue. The D gene is left open where the match is weak. Where a row states a size, it is once, few, many or the class of an expanded clone; other rows omit it.

D: TRBD2
size: once
J: TRBJ2-3
V: TRBV7-2
CDR3: CASSRLAGVSTDTQYF
DNA: TGTGCCAGCAGCCGGTTAGCGGGAGTTAGCACAGATACGCAGTATTTT

D: TRBD1
size: .
J: TRBJ1-2
V: TRBV6-5
CDR3: CASRPGDRDGYTF
DNA: TGTGCCAGCAGGCCGGGGGACAGGGATGGCTACACCTTC

D: TRBD1
size: .
J: TRBJ2-5
V: TRBV10-3
CDR3: CAISRQGESVETQYF
DNA: TGTGCCATCAGCCGACAGGGGGAGAGTGTAGAGACCCAGTACTTC

D: .
size: .
J: TRBJ1-2
V: TRBV28
CDR3: CASSFSRDYGYTF
DNA: TGTGCCAGCAGTTTCTCCAGGGACTATGGCTACACCTTC

D: .
size: .
J: TRBJ2-3
V: TRBV2
CDR3: CASNLQGGGTDTQYF
DNA: TGTGCCAGCAACCTCCAGGGGGGCGGCACGGATACGCAGTATTTT

D: .
size: .
J: TRBJ1-1
V: TRBV28
CDR3: CASSFAGARRTEAFF
DNA: TGTGCCAGCAGTTTCGCAGGGGCGCGTCGCACTGAAGCTTTCTTT

D: .
size: .
J: TRBJ1-6
V: TRBV2
CDR3: CASSEEGKISPLHF
DNA: TGTGCCAGCAGTGAGGAGGGAAAAATTTCACCCCTCCACTTT

D: .
size: .
J: TRBJ2-7
V: TRBV7-3
CDR3: CASSLYQGVEQYF
DNA: TGTGCCAGCAGCTTATATCAAGGAGTCGAGCAGTACTTC

D: .
size: few
J: TRBJ1-3
V: TRBV28
CDR3: CASSGQPLSGNTIYF
DNA: TGTGCCAGCAGCGGACAGCCTCTCTCTGGAAACACCATATATTTT

D: .
size: .
J: TRBJ1-2
V: TRBV19
CDR3: CASSQTAATNYGYTF
DNA: TGTGCCAGTAGTCAGACAGCCGCGACTAACTATGGCTACACCTTC

D: TRBD2
size: once
J: TRBJ2-7
V: TRBV6-1
CDR3: CASSEAVGLAGAYEQYF
DNA: TGTGCCAGCAGTGAAGCGGTGGGACTAGCGGGAGCCTACGAGCAGTACTTC

D: .
size: once
J: TRBJ2-2
V: TRBV6-1
CDR3: CASSAINQAVAGELFF
DNA: TGTGCCAGCAGTGCGATCAACCAAGCCGTGGCCGGGGAGCTGTTTTTT

D: .
size: .
J: TRBJ2-1
V: TRBV6-5
CDR3: CASSISGYNEQFF
DNA: TGTGCCAGCTCAATTTCGGGGTACAATGAGCAGTTCTTC

D: .
size: .
J: TRBJ1-1
V: TRBV3-1/TRBV3-2
CDR3: CASSQRELNTEAFF
DNA: TGTGCCAGCAGCCAACGAGAACTGAACACTGAAGCTTTCTTT

D: TRBD1
size: .
J: TRBJ1-4
V: TRBV7-2
CDR3: CASSLMAGGREKLFF
DNA: TGTGCCAGCAGCTTAATGGCAGGGGGTAGGGAAAAACTGTTTTTT

D: .
size: .
J: TRBJ1-5
V: TRBV4-1
CDR3: CASSPDGGDQPQHF
DNA: TGCGCCAGCAGCCCAGACGGGGGGGATCAGCCCCAGCATTTT

D: .
size: .
J: TRBJ1-1
V: TRBV2
CDR3: CASSLDRNTEAFF
DNA: TGTGCCAGCAGCCTCGACAGGAACACTGAAGCTTTCTTT